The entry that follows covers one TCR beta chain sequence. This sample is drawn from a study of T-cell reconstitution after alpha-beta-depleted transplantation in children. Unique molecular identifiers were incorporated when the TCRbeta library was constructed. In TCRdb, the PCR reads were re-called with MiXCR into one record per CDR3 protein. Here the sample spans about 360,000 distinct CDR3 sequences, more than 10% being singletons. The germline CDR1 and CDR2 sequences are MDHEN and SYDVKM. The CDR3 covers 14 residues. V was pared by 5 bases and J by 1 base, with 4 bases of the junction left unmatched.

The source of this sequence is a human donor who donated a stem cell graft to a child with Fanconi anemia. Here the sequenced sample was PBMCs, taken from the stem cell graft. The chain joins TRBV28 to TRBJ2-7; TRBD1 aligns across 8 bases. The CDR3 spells CASSPQGESYEQYF. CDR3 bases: TGTGCCAGCAGTCCACAGGGGGAGTCCTACGAGCAGTACTTC.